This record concerns one TCR beta chain sequence. The data derive from a study of blood T cell repertoires in COVID-19. Assay used: immunoSEQ multiplex PCR; TCRdb lists only in-frame clones, some missing. The profile covers about 240,000 clones, with around 85% appearing a single time and 6.2% taken by the ten largest. Sequenced material: peripheral blood. The clonotype was recovered from a man between 60 and 75 years old with acute or convalescent COVID-19.

CDR3 sequence: CASSVYRDNEQFF. In DNA, the CDR3 is TGTGCCAGCAGCGTCTACAGGGACAATGAGCAGTTCTTC. The chain joins TRBV27 to TRBJ2-1, with D possibly TRBD1 on 6 matching bases. The CDR3 runs to 13 residues. V lost 6 bases to trimming and J lost 5 bases, with 11 bases between them. Germline V gene data show CDR1 as MNHEY and CDR2 as SMNVEV (reference sequence).